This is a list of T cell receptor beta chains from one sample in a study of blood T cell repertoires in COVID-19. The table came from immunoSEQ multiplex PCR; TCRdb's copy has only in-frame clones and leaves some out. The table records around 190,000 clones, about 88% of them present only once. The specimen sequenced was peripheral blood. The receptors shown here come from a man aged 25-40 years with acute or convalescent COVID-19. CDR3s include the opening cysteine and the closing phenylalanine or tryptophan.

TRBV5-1,CASSLGHRGNYGYTF
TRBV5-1,CASSLRPAVSGTDTQYF
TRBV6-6,CASTSQGAKWGYEQYF
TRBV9,CASSVAGRATDTQYF
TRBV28,CASSRPGQGVTDTQYF
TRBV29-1,CSVESGAQETQYF
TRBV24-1,CATSETGQEGTQYF
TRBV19,CASSPRLATDTQYF
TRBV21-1,CASSKALVGEREPEQYF
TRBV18,CASSSQGRDGYTF
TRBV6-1,CASSEVGTGNSPLHF
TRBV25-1,CASSVLAGGGETQYF
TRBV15,CATRQTNQPQHF
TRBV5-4,CASSKITGGEYEQYF
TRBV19,CASSIGGLAGVNEQFF
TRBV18,CASSPPGRLAGSTEAFF
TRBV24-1,CATAPQDRASTQYF
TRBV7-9,CASSLGTGLNEKLFF
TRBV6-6,CASSLGLASETQYF
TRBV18,CASSPPGSETQYF
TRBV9,CASSRREDYGYTF
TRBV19,CASSPAELGEQYF
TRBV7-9,CASSHRTTSYNEQFF
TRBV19,CASSQGLTMGEQYF